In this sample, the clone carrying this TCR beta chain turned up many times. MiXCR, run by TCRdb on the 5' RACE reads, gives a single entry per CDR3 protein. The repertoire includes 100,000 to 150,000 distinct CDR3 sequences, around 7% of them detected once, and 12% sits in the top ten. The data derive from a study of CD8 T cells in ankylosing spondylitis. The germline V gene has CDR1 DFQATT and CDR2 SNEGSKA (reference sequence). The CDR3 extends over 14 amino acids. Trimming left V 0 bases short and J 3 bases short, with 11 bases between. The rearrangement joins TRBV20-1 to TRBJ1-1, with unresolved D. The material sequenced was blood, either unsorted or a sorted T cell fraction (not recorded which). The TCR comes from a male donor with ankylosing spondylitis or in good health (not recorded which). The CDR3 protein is CSARDPRSDTEAFF. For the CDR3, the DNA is TGCAGTGCTAGAGATCCCAGGTCGGACACTGAAGCTTTCTTT.